A single sample is the source of the 12 T cell receptor beta chains below, sequenced in a study of OX40 agonist ivuxolimab in advanced cancers. Generated by immunoSEQ multiplex PCR, the TCRdb table keeps only in-frame clones and is missing some. The repertoire has some 140,000 clones, about 93% of them found once; the top ten carry over 0.8%. Sequenced material: CD4+ or CD8+ T cells sorted from blood, taken in a trial of the OX40 agonist ivuxolimab. The origin of the receptors is an adult with an advanced solid tumor such as melanoma, head and neck, liver or kidney cancer.

The V and J genes are TRBV7-3 and TRBJ1-2; unclear D gene. The CDR3 sequence is 13 residues long. V lost 1 base and J 0 bases, leaving 3 bases between the germline ends. Germline loops: CDR1 SGHTA, CDR2 FQGTGA. The CDR3 DNA is TGTGCCAGCAGCTTAAACCCTAACTATGGCTACACCTTC. Translated, it gives CASSLNPNYGYTF.

V usage is TRBV27 and J usage is TRBJ2-2; no definite D call. CDR3 length: 12 residues. Germline lookup yields CDR1 MNHEY and CDR2 SMNVEV (reference sequence). V was cut by 5 bases and J by 9 bases, with 10 bases left in between. The CDR3 DNA is TGTGCCAGCAGTCTGGGATTTCGGGAGCTGTTTTTT. Protein product: CASSLGFRELFF.

This clone was recorded once. J is TRBJ1-1 and V is TRBV19; TRBD1 aligns across 8 bases. Germline CDR1 LNHDA, CDR2 SQIVND (reference sequence). The CDR3 totals 14 residues. V dropped 6 bases and J dropped 2; count of bases not matched to a gene: 5. The CDR3 DNA sequence: TGTGCCAGTAGACACGGACAGGGAAACACTGAAGCTTTCTTT. Translated: CASRHGQGNTEAFF. The full variable domain, in which reference TRBV19 and TRBJ1-1 provide the parts outside the CDR3, is DGGITQSPKYLFRKEGQNVTLSCEQNLNHDAMYWYRQDPGQGLRLIYYSQIVNDFQKGDIAEGYSVSREKKESFPLTVTSAQKNPTAFYLCASRHGQGNTEAFFGQGTRLTVV.

V and J are TRBV19 and TRBJ2-7; D is perhaps TRBD1 (5 bases). Germline CDR1 is LNHDA and CDR2 is SQIVND (reference sequence). CDR3 length: 15 amino acids. V gave up 4 bases and J gave up 0 bases, with 13 bases separating them. The CDR3 nucleotides are TGTGCCAGTAGTACAGAGGCAGACAGCTCCTACGAGCAGTACTTC. Encoded protein: CASSTEADSSYEQYF.

The V call is TRBV4-2, the J call TRBJ1-6; D possibly corresponds to TRBD1 (6 bases). The CDR3 extends over 15 amino acids. The germline V gene encodes CDR1 LGHNA and CDR2 YNFKEQ. V was clipped by 5 bases and J by 4 bases, with 12 bases between them. The CDR3 region is CASSTGTTYNSPLHF. The CDR3 coding sequence is TGTGCCAGCAGCACCGGGACAACTTATAATTCACCCCTCCACTTT.

This sequence joins TRBV19 and TRBJ2-7; 9 bases match TRBD1. Trimming removed 3 bases from V and 7 bases from J; junction bases left unmatched: 7. This CDR3 is 14 amino acids long. Germline CDR1 is LNHDA and CDR2 is SQIVND (reference sequence). CDR3 nucleotide sequence: TGTGCCAGTAGTATCGGGACAGGGTTGCGAGAGCAGTACTTC. Translation: CASSIGTGLREQYF.

V usage is TRBV27 and J usage is TRBJ2-2; 10 positions match TRBD2. CDR1 MNHEY and CDR2 SMNVEV come from the germline V gene (reference sequence). This CDR3 spans 16 amino acids. Trimming at V came to 4 bases and at J to 3 bases, leaving 5 bases not matched to a gene. The CDR3, as DNA: TGTGCCAGCAGTTCCCTAGCGGGAGTGCACACCGGGGAGCTGTTTTTT. Residues: CASSSLAGVHTGELFF.

The J gene is TRBJ2-3, the V gene TRBV28; TRBD2 agrees at 10 bases. The CDR3 has 18 residues. V lost 5 bases to trimming and J lost 2 bases; unmatched junction nucleotides: 13. CDR1 and CDR2 (germline): MDHEN, SYDVKM. Here the CDR3 DNA reads TGTGCCAGCAGTCCCTTCGAATGGACTAGCGGTGTCACAGATACGCAGTATTTT. Translation: CASSPFEWTSGVTDTQYF.

The J gene is TRBJ1-5, the V gene TRBV7-2; TRBD1 matches at 9 bases. Germline trimming cut 1 base from V and 6 bases from J; bases unmatched to any gene: 7. CDR1 is SGHTA and CDR2 is FQGNSA in the germline V gene. The CDR3 has 16 amino acids. Here the CDR3 DNA reads TGTGCCAGCAGCTTAGTAAGGACAGGGGAGGGTCAGCCCCAGCATTTT. It translates to CASSLVRTGEGQPQHF.

The gene calls are TRBV5-3 and TRBJ1-2; weak D call: TRBD1 (6 bases). TRBV5-3 is labeled an ORF, and its function is uncertain. This CDR3 contains 14 residues. The V gene lost 8 bases and the J gene lost 4 bases, with 18 bases spanning the gap. The CDR3 DNA reads as TGTGCCAGCAGCCCAAGGGGGGGATCCTATGGCTACACCTTC. This translates into CASSPRGGSYGYTF.

The J gene is TRBJ2-3, the V gene TRBV4-3; 7 positions match TRBD2. Germline V gene sequence: CDR1 LGHNA, CDR2 YSLEER. The CDR3 is made up of 16 amino acids. V dropped 0 bases and J dropped 4; count of bases not matched to a gene: 7. The CDR3 DNA follows: TGCGCCAGCAGCCAAGAGGGACGGGGGGTGGCAGATACGCAGTATTTT. This gives the protein CASSQEGRGVADTQYF.

The rearrangement links TRBV10-1 to TRBJ2-1, with 9 bases identical to TRBD1. V lost 5 bases and J lost 7; bases outside the gene matches: 6. Germline assignment: CDR1 WNHNN and CDR2 SYGVQD (reference sequence). The CDR3 runs 14 residues. CDR3 protein: CASSQQGAQNEQFF. In nucleotides, the CDR3 is TGCGCCAGCAGTCAACAGGGGGCGCAAAATGAGCAGTTCTTC.